Included here is one T cell receptor beta chain sequence, with context. Produced via immunoSEQ multiplex PCR; TCRdb's table is partial and in-frame only. The sample lists roughly 280,000 clones, approximately 85% occurring once. This sample is drawn from a study of blood T cell repertoires in COVID-19. The CDR3 extends over 15 amino acids. The germline gives CDR1 LNHDA, CDR2 SQIVND (reference sequence). V shed 10 bases, J shed 3 bases, and the junction held 9 bases outside the gene matches. Material for sequencing was peripheral blood. The chain has TRBV19 and TRBJ2-2; 9 nucleotides match TRBD2. The TCR was taken from a woman in her 70s with acute or convalescent COVID-19. The DNA of the CDR3 is TGTGCCACTTTCTCGCGGGGGGGCGACACCGGGGAGCTGTTTTTT. This translates into CATFSRGGDTGELFF. Using reference TRBV19 and TRBJ2-2 for the parts outside the CDR3, the full variable domain is DGGITQSPKYLFRKEGQNVTLSCEQNLNHDAMYWYRQDPGQGLRLIYYSQIVNDFQKGDIAEGYSVSREKKESFPLTVTSAQKNPTAFYLCATFSRGGDTGELFFGEGSRLTVL.